These 29 T cell receptor beta chains were all obtained from the same sample, sequenced in a study of cytomegalovirus exposure and HLA in healthy donors. Use of 60 Vbeta and 13 Jbeta primers characterized the PCR. Some clones are missing from TCRdb's copy, which holds only in-frame ones; the method was immunoSEQ multiplex PCR. The profile shows some 190,000 clones, approximately 78% of them singletons. The sample comprised PBMCs. Receptor source: a male donor in good health and CMV-seronegative.

The chain combines TRBV30 with TRBJ2-3; tentative D call: TRBD1 (5 bases). Germline CDR1 is GTSNPN and CDR2 is SVGIG (reference sequence). V was clipped by 2 bases and J by 2 bases, with 14 bases between them. This CDR3 is built from 15 residues. CDR3 nucleotide sequence: TGTGCCTGGAGTACACGACAGTTATACACAGATACGCAGTATTTT. This sequence encodes CAWSTRQLYTDTQYF.

This clone came up a few times. CDR3 nucleotides: TGTGCCAGCAGCGTTTACAGGGAGCAAGAGACCCAGTACTTC. It translates to CASSVYREQETQYF. This rearrangement joins TRBV11-1 to TRBJ2-5; tentatively, D is TRBD1 (6 bases). Trimming removed 5 bases at V and 2 bases at J, with 12 bases between. Germline V lookup: CDR1 SGHAT, CDR2 FQDESV (reference sequence). This CDR3 spans 14 amino acids.

This clone was seen a single time. This chain links TRBV21-1 with TRBJ2-7; the table calls TRBD1, which could not be checked here. TRBV21-1 represents a pseudogene. The CDR3 totals 15 residues. The CDR3 region has the DNA TGTGCCAGCAGCAAGGCTGGGACAGCTCCGTACGAGCAGTACTTC. Its protein is CASSKAGTAPYEQYF.

The chain employs TRBV7-9 and TRBJ2-1; D might be TRBD2 (5 bases). This CDR3 spans 17 amino acids. The V and J ends lost 1 base and 2 bases respectively, with 15 bases between them. Looked up from germline, CDR1 is SEHNR and CDR2 is FQNEAQ (reference sequence). CDR3 residues: CASSLVIPSPTYNEQFF. The CDR3 DNA reads as TGTGCCAGCAGCTTAGTTATTCCTAGCCCCACCTACAATGAGCAGTTCTTC.

The chain recombines TRBV7-8 with TRBJ1-2, with D hard to call. Germline V gene lookup returns CDR1 SGHVS and CDR2 FQNEAQ. The V end was cut by 5 bases, the J end by 5 bases, with 18 bases between. The CDR3 has 15 amino acids. The CDR3 spells CASSPSRWTPYGYTF. CDR3 DNA sequence: TGTGCCAGCAGCCCGAGCAGGTGGACTCCGTATGGCTACACCTTC.

The gene calls are TRBV7-6 and TRBJ2-7; no clear D gene. V lost 3 bases, J lost 2 bases, and 8 bases lay in between. The CDR3 length is 13 residues. Germline CDR1 and CDR2: SGHVS and FNYEAQ. In nucleotides, the CDR3 is TGTGCCAGCAGCTTGGGCGCGACCTACGAGCAGTACTTC. Translated, it gives CASSLGATYEQYF.

The rearrangement links TRBV5-1 to TRBJ2-7; 7 nucleotides align to TRBD1. Trimming removed 4 bases from V and 2 bases from J; junction bases left unmatched: 6. Germline CDR1 and CDR2: SGHRS and YFSETQ. This CDR3 is 14 amino acids long. As DNA, the CDR3 is TGCGCCAGCAGCCCGGGACAGAGCCCCTACGAGCAGTACTTC. Its translation: CASSPGQSPYEQYF.

V usage is TRBV15 and J usage is TRBJ1-1; D perhaps matches TRBD1 (6 bases). This CDR3 is built from 15 residues. Germline CDR1 is LNHNV and CDR2 is YYDKDF (reference sequence). Trimming took off 2 bases at V and 0 bases at J, with 10 bases between the two ends. CDR3 sequence: CATSRLRGMNTEAFF. CDR3 DNA sequence: TGTGCCACCAGCAGACTCAGGGGTATGAACACTGAAGCTTTCTTT.

The chain has TRBV27 and TRBJ2-3, with TRBD2 identical over 13 bases. The CDR3 totals 15 residues. V lost 2 bases, J lost 11 bases, and 7 bases stayed unmatched. From germline, CDR1 is MNHEY and CDR2 SMNVEV (reference sequence). The CDR3 region has the DNA TGTGCCAGCAGTTTAGATGGGACTAGCGGGACGGGGCAGTATTTT. It is translated as CASSLDGTSGTGQYF.

This chain connects TRBV19 to TRBJ2-7; 10 positions match TRBD2. This CDR3 contains 14 residues. Germline CDR1 is LNHDA and CDR2 is SQIVND (reference sequence). With 6 bases clipped from V and 0 bases from J, the junction kept 2 bases outside the gene matches. The CDR3 is CASRGTSASYEQYF. The CDR3 bases are TGTGCCAGTAGGGGGACTAGCGCCTCCTACGAGCAGTACTTC. The full variable domain, completed using reference TRBV19 and TRBJ2-7, is DGGITQSPKYLFRKEGQNVTLSCEQNLNHDAMYWYRQDPGQGLRLIYYSQIVNDFQKGDIAEGYSVSREKKESFPLTVTSAQKNPTAFYLCASRGTSASYEQYFGPGTRLTVT.

The chain joins TRBV4-3 to TRBJ1-4, with TRBD1 matching over 8 bases. Germline V gene lookup returns CDR1 LGHNA and CDR2 YSLEER. J lost 7 bases, V lost 5 bases, and 6 bases had no gene match. The CDR3 spans 14 residues. CDR3 amino acids: CASSATGVAEKLFF. CDR3 DNA sequence: TGCGCCAGCAGCGCGACAGGGGTTGCTGAAAAACTGTTTTTT.

The chain carries TRBV19 and TRBJ2-7; D is perhaps TRBD2 (6 bases). CDR1 is LNHDA and CDR2 is SQIVND in the germline V gene (reference sequence). The V and J ends lost 3 bases and 0 bases respectively, with 12 bases between them. This CDR3 spans 15 amino acids. The CDR3 region is CASSIWLASSYEQYF. The CDR3 DNA reads TGTGCCAGTAGTATTTGGCTAGCGAGCTCCTACGAGCAGTACTTC. Full variable domain (outside the CDR3, taken from reference TRBV19 and TRBJ2-7): DGGITQSPKYLFRKEGQNVTLSCEQNLNHDAMYWYRQDPGQGLRLIYYSQIVNDFQKGDIAEGYSVSREKKESFPLTVTSAQKNPTAFYLCASSIWLASSYEQYFGPGTRLTVT.

In this sample, this clone turned up a few times. V usage is TRBV5-5 and J usage is TRBJ1-5; D perhaps matches TRBD1 (6 bases). The V gene lost 4 bases and the J gene lost 7 bases, with 12 bases spanning the gap. Germline V gives CDR1 SGHKS, CDR2 YYEKEE (reference sequence). The CDR3 sequence is 13 residues long. The CDR3 loop reads CASSQTGTQPQHF. The CDR3 nucleotides are TGTGCCAGCAGCCAAACAGGGACACAGCCCCAGCATTTT.

The gene calls are TRBV11-2 and TRBJ2-7; D remains unclear. This CDR3 is built from 13 residues. V gave up 1 base and J gave up 0 bases, with 4 bases separating them. Germline CDR1 and CDR2: SGHAT and FQNNGV. The CDR3 DNA follows: TGTGCCAGCAGCTTAGCGGTCTCCTACGAGCAGTACTTC. Its translation is CASSLAVSYEQYF.

The V call is TRBV19, the J call TRBJ2-7, with D possibly matching TRBD2 (6 bases). Deletions cut 6 bases from V and 1 base from J, with 16 bases between. The germline gives CDR1 LNHDA, CDR2 SQIVND (reference sequence). The CDR3 is 15 residues long. CDR3 loop: CASSPWRALSYEQYF. CDR3 coding DNA: TGTGCCAGTAGCCCGTGGAGGGCCTTATCCTACGAGCAGTACTTC.

This clone was found a few times. The chain uses TRBV6-6 and TRBJ1-1; 8 bases are a match to TRBD1. Germline CDR1 MNHNY, CDR2 SVGAGI (reference sequence). V dropped 6 bases and J dropped 4; count of bases not matched to a gene: 7. The CDR3 extends over 14 amino acids. In DNA form, the CDR3 reads TGTGCCAGCAGGATTAACAGGGGGGTCACTGAAGCTTTCTTT. It codes for CASRINRGVTEAFF.

The chain has TRBV14 and TRBJ2-5, with D perhaps matching TRBD1 (6 bases). Trimming removed 1 base at V and 2 bases at J, with 8 bases between. Per the germline V gene, CDR1 is SGHDN and CDR2 is FVKESK. The CDR3 covers 14 residues. CDR3 in amino acids: CASSQVTGQETQYF. The CDR3 nucleotides read TGTGCCAGCAGCCAAGTCACAGGGCAAGAGACCCAGTACTTC.

This rearrangement joins TRBV29-1 to TRBJ2-3, with 7 bases lining up with TRBD1. The CDR3 has 18 amino acids. The germline V gene encodes CDR1 SQVTM and CDR2 ANQGSEA. Trimming took 3 bases from V and 2 from J; bases not matched to a gene: 17. The CDR3 spells CSVDGRGLLAASTDTQYF. The CDR3 DNA reads as TGCAGCGTTGATGGCAGGGGGTTGTTAGCCGCTTCCACAGATACGCAGTATTTT.

The CDR3 nucleotides are TGTGCCAGCAGTGAACCCGGGACTAGCGGTTACAATGAGCAGTTCTTC. Translating gives CASSEPGTSGYNEQFF. The gene calls are TRBV2 and TRBJ2-1, with TRBD2 identical over 11 bases. Germline assignment: CDR1 SNHLY and CDR2 FYNNEI. The CDR3 is 16 amino acids. With 2 bases clipped from V and 4 bases from J, the junction kept 4 bases outside the gene matches.

This clone showed up just once. The chain links TRBV29-1 to TRBJ2-2; 8 bases are a match to TRBD2. Germline CDR1 and CDR2: SQVTM and ANQGSEA. This CDR3 contains 15 residues. V was clipped by 3 bases and J by 7 bases; unmatched bases: 10. The CDR3, as DNA: TGCAGCGTTGAGTGGACTAGCAGGTCAAGCGGGGAGCTGTTTTTT. Translated: CSVEWTSRSSGELFF.

V and J are TRBV28 and TRBJ2-1, with no clear D. In germline, CDR1 is MDHEN, CDR2 SYDVKM. The V and J ends lost 6 bases and 6 bases respectively, with 12 bases between them. The CDR3 has 13 residues. CDR3 sequence: CASSRPIPNEQFF. CDR3 coding DNA: TGTGCCAGCAGCAGGCCCATTCCCAATGAGCAGTTCTTC.

The gene calls are TRBV7-3 and TRBJ1-6; no firm D call. From germline, CDR1 is SGHTA and CDR2 FQGTGA. Trimming left V 2 bases short and J 8 bases short, with 16 bases between. CDR3 length: 16 residues. The CDR3, as DNA: TGTGCCAGCAGCTTAGCCCCTCCGGGAGCGGATTCACCCCTCCACTTT. Amino acids: CASSLAPPGADSPLHF.

The chain uses TRBV28 and TRBJ1-5, with 9 bases identical to TRBD1. Germline CDR1 MDHEN, CDR2 SYDVKM. After removal of 4 bases from V and 4 bases from J, the junction contained 8 bases not matched to a gene. The CDR3 has 16 amino acids. Here the CDR3 reads CASSWGIGQGNQPQHF. The CDR3 DNA reads as TGTGCCAGCAGTTGGGGGATTGGACAGGGGAATCAGCCCCAGCATTTT.

The chain employs TRBV29-1 and TRBJ1-1; D uncertain. This CDR3 has 11 amino acids. CDR1 is SQVTM and CDR2 is ANQGSEA in the germline V gene. V dropped 6 bases and J dropped 11 bases, with 16 bases sitting between them. The CDR3 protein is CSVLYSLEAFF. The CDR3 coding sequence is TGCAGCGTCCTTTACTCCCTTGAGGCTTTCTTT.

V gene TRBV9 combines with J gene TRBJ2-1; 11 positions agree with TRBD2. V shed 4 bases, J shed 8 bases, and the junction held 14 bases outside the gene matches. Germline V lookup: CDR1 SGDLS, CDR2 YYNGEE. This CDR3 is built from 17 residues. CDR3 DNA sequence: TGTGCCAGCAGCAAATTTTTTAGCGGGGGGGCCGAAGATGAGCAGTTCTTC. Translated, it gives CASSKFFSGGAEDEQFF.

The rearrangement links TRBV5-1 to TRBJ2-5; 12 bases are shared with TRBD1. CDR3 length: 18 residues. CDR1 is SGHRS and CDR2 is YFSETQ in the germline V gene. V shed 0 bases and J 3 bases; nucleotides not matched to a gene: 9. The CDR3 sequence is CASSLAGTGGQVEETQYF. The CDR3 DNA follows: TGCGCCAGCAGCTTGGCAGGGACAGGGGGCCAGGTGGAAGAGACCCAGTACTTC.

This chain connects TRBV5-6 to TRBJ2-7; weak D call: TRBD1 (5 bases). This CDR3 is 15 amino acids long. Germline V gene lookup returns CDR1 SGHDT and CDR2 YYEEEE. V shed 2 bases and J shed 6 bases, with 18 bases lying between them. The CDR3 DNA follows: TGTGCCAGCAGCTTTGGAATGGCAGGGTCGAGCGAGCAGTACTTC. Its protein is CASSFGMAGSSEQYF.

CDR3 in DNA: TGTGCCAGCAGCTTGAAGCGCTACGAGCAGTACTTC. This encodes CASSLKRYEQYF. The J gene is TRBJ2-7, the V gene TRBV5-6; D gene unclear. V lost 1 base, J lost 3 bases, and 5 bases lay in between. Germline lookup yields CDR1 SGHDT and CDR2 YYEEEE. The CDR3 has 12 amino acids.

The chain uses TRBV5-4 and TRBJ2-1; TRBD2 might be the D (6 bases). This CDR3 has 16 residues. V lost 1 base to trimming and J lost 4 bases, with 15 bases between them. Looked up from germline, CDR1 is SGHNT and CDR2 is YYREEE (reference sequence). CDR3 protein: CASSLPGLAQYNEQFF. The CDR3 region has the DNA TGTGCCAGCAGCTTGCCGGGACTCGCTCAGTACAATGAGCAGTTCTTC. The complete variable domain, with remaining parts taken from reference TRBV5-4 and TRBJ2-1, reads ETGVTQSPTHLIKTRGQQVTLRCSSQSGHNTVSWYQQALGQGPQFIFQYYREEENGRGNFPPRFSGLQFPNYSSELNVNALELDDSALYLCASSLPGLAQYNEQFFGPGTRLTVL.